The rows below give T cell receptor beta chains drawn from one sample of a study of OX40 agonist ivuxolimab in advanced cancers. Assay used: immunoSEQ multiplex PCR; TCRdb lists only in-frame clones, some missing. The table has roughly 100,000 clones, roughly 80% seen once. The sequences come from CD4+ or CD8+ T cells sorted from blood, collected in a trial of the OX40 agonist ivuxolimab. The receptors here all came from an adult with an advanced solid tumor such as melanoma, head and neck, liver or kidney cancer. The CDR3 runs from the conserved cysteine through the conserved F or W. The order of the fields is clone size, J gene, D gene, V gene, CDR3 DNA, CDR3 protein. The D gene is left open where the match is weak. A clone size is listed for some rows: how often the clone was seen (once, few, many), or a class if it is expanded.

>NA|TRBJ2-1|TRBD2|TRBV5-4
TGTGCCAGCAGCACCGGGACAGGGTTAGCGGGAGGGCCTAATGAGCAGTTCTTC
CASSTGTGLAGGPNEQFF
>NA|TRBJ2-3|NA|TRBV5-1
TGCGCCAGCAGCTTGGCGGACGGGGTTCCCACAGATACGCAGTATTTT
CASSLADGVPTDTQYF
>NA|TRBJ2-3|NA|TRBV5-4
TGTGCCAGCAGCTTCCAGGGGACGGCAGATACGCAGTATTTT
CASSFQGTADTQYF
>many|TRBJ2-7|TRBD2|TRBV10-1
TGCGCCAGCAGTGATTCCGGGACTAGCCTAAGGGAGCAGTACTTC
CASSDSGTSLREQYF
>NA|TRBJ1-1|NA|TRBV5-1
TGCGCCAGCAGCAGGGATGTGAACACTGAAGCTTTCTTT
CASSRDVNTEAFF
>NA|TRBJ1-4|NA|TRBV29-1
TGCAGCGTTTATGAGGGGGGCACTAATGAAAAACTGTTTTTT
CSVYEGGTNEKLFF
>NA|TRBJ2-7|NA|TRBV2
TGTGCCAGCAGTGAAGCGCTTCCCAGCCACGCTTGGTACGAGCAGTACTTC
CASSEALPSHAWYEQYF
>NA|TRBJ1-6|NA|TRBV19
TGTGCCAGTAGTATCGGGGATTCACCCCTCCACTTT
CASSIGDSPLHF
>NA|TRBJ2-3|TRBD2|TRBV7-8
TGTGCCAGCAGTCCAATTAGCGGGAGGGGCACAGATACGCAGTATTTT
CASSPISGRGTDTQYF
>NA|TRBJ2-3|NA|TRBV5-8
TGTGCCAGCAGCTTGGTTGGCGACGATACGCAGTATTTT
CASSLVGDDTQYF
>NA|TRBJ2-1|NA|TRBV7-2
TGTGCCAGCAGCCCAGGAGAAGGTGTAAATGAGCAGTTCTTC
CASSPGEGVNEQFF
>NA|TRBJ2-3|NA|TRBV7-9
TGTGCCAGCAGTTTCGCCGGGACAAATGCAGATACGCAGTATTTT
CASSFAGTNADTQYF
>NA|TRBJ2-4|NA|TRBV27
TGTGCCAGCAGTCTCACCGGGAACAAAAACATTCAGTACTTC
CASSLTGNKNIQYF
>few|TRBJ2-3|NA|TRBV13
TGTGCCAGCAGCTTAGGCATTCACAGCGCAACAGATACGCAGTATTTT
CASSLGIHSATDTQYF
>few|TRBJ1-2|NA|TRBV5-1
TGCGCCAGCAGCTTGGGGCAGGGAGCCTATGGCTACACCTTC
CASSLGQGAYGYTF
>NA|TRBJ2-7|NA|TRBV5-6
TGTGCCAGCAGCTTCCAGGGCGACGAGCAGTACTTC
CASSFQGDEQYF
>NA|TRBJ2-2|NA|TRBV18
TGTGCCAGCTCTGGGTCGAGCAGGACGAACACCGGGGAGCTGTTTTTT
CASSGSSRTNTGELFF
>NA|TRBJ2-6|NA|TRBV16
TGTGCCAGCAGCCAATCGGCGGGGGCCAACGTCCTGACTTTC
CASSQSAGANVLTF
>NA|TRBJ2-7|NA|TRBV4-1
TGTGCCAGCAGCCAAGAGGGGAGCAGGGGCTACGAGCAGTACTTC
CASSQEGSRGYEQYF
>NA|TRBJ1-5|NA|TRBV25-1
TGTGCCAGCAGTGACGTGGGAGAAGGTCAGCCCCAGCATTTT
CASSDVGEGQPQHF
>once|TRBJ2-6|TRBD2|TRBV30
TGTGCCTGGAGGGCTAGCGGGGCCGGGGCCAACGTCCTGACTTTC
CAWRASGAGANVLTF
>NA|TRBJ2-5|TRBD2|TRBV5-1
TGCGCCAGCAGTCGAGCGGGACTCCAAGAGACCCAGTACTTC
CASSRAGLQETQYF
>NA|TRBJ1-3|TRBD1|TRBV7-9
TGTGCCGACTACGAAGGGGGCGCAGGAAACACCATATATTTT
CADYEGGAGNTIYF
>NA|TRBJ2-7|TRBD1|TRBV9
TGTGCCAGCAGCGTGGGGACAGGCCTCTACGAGCAGTACTTC
CASSVGTGLYEQYF
>NA|TRBJ2-2|TRBD2|TRBV5-1
TGCGCCAGCAGCTTTGGCGGGACTAGCGGAGGGAACACCGGGGAGCTGTTTTTT
CASSFGGTSGGNTGELFF
>NA|TRBJ2-2|TRBD1|TRBV10-1
TGCGCCAGCACTGAAGACAGGGAAGAGACCGGGGAGCTGTTTTTT
CASTEDREETGELFF
>NA|TRBJ1-5|NA|TRBV5-1
TGCGCCAGCAGCTTGGAAGGGGTGGAAGGGCCCCAGCATTTT
CASSLEGVEGPQHF
>NA|TRBJ2-7|NA|TRBV7-9
TGTGCCAGCAGCTTAGACGCGGGGCCCTACGAGCAGTACTTC
CASSLDAGPYEQYF
>NA|TRBJ2-7|NA|TRBV4-3
TGCGCCAGCAGCCAAGATTGGAGGACCTCAGTCAACGAGCAGTACTTC
CASSQDWRTSVNEQYF
>NA|TRBJ2-2|NA|TRBV7-7
TGTGCCAGCAGCTTTGGCGGGTCCGGGGAGCTGTTTTTT
CASSFGGSGELFF
>NA|TRBJ2-3|NA|TRBV19
TGTGCCAGTAGTCCGGGGACCGGCACAGATACGCAGTATTTT
CASSPGTGTDTQYF
>NA|TRBJ1-6|NA|TRBV4-2
TGTGCCAGCAGCCCGACTCAAAACTCACCCCTCCACTTT
CASSPTQNSPLHF
>NA|TRBJ1-1|TRBD1|TRBV6-5
TGTGCCAGCAGTCGACCGGGACAGGGGAACACTGAAGCTTTCTTT
CASSRPGQGNTEAFF
>NA|TRBJ1-4|NA|TRBV6-1
TGTGCCAGCAGTTTACGGGGTGAAAAACTGTTTTTT
CASSLRGEKLFF
>NA|TRBJ1-6|NA|TRBV6-5
TGTGCCCGCAGTTACTCGGAGGTGGGTTCACCCCTCCACTTT
CARSYSEVGSPLHF
>NA|TRBJ2-1|TRBD2|TRBV10-1
TGCGCCAGCAGTATTAGCGGGGCCGTGTACAATGAGCAGTTCTTC
CASSISGAVYNEQFF
>NA|TRBJ1-3|NA|TRBV10-1
TGCGCCAGCGGAATCTCTGGAAACACCATATATTTT
CASGISGNTIYF
>NA|TRBJ2-3|NA|TRBV12-5
TGTGCTAGTGCTCCGGGGGCGGAAGATACGCAGTATTTT
CASAPGAEDTQYF
>once|TRBJ2-1|TRBD1|TRBV5-8
TGTGCCAGCTTCCCGGGACAGGGAAGGAATGAGCAGTTCTTC
CASFPGQGRNEQFF
>NA|TRBJ2-6|NA|TRBV5-2
TGCGCCAGCAGCCCCTATTCCGTTTCTGGGGCCAACGTCCTGACTTTC
CASSPYSVSGANVLTF
>NA|TRBJ2-1|TRBD1|TRBV29-1
TGCAGCGTTGTCGGGACAGGGATCACCTACAATGAGCAGTTCTTC
CSVVGTGITYNEQFF
>NA|TRBJ1-1|TRBD1|TRBV6-1
TGTGCCAGCCGAGAAGGGGGCCCTGACACTGAAGCTTTCTTT
CASREGGPDTEAFF
>NA|TRBJ1-1|NA|TRBV27
TGTGCCAGCAGTCCCATTAAAAACACTGAAGCTTTCTTT
CASSPIKNTEAFF
>NA|TRBJ2-2|NA|TRBV27
TGTGCCAGCAGTTTATGGGCGGGGAACACCGGGGAGCTGTTTTTT
CASSLWAGNTGELFF
>NA|TRBJ1-1|NA|TRBV5-8
TGTGCCAGCAGCTCCAGGGTTGCGAACACTGAAGCTTTCTTT
CASSSRVANTEAFF
>NA|TRBJ2-2|TRBD2|TRBV9
TGTGCCAGCAGATCTGGGGGACTAGCGGCGAACACCGGGGAGCTGTTTTTT
CASRSGGLAANTGELFF
>NA|TRBJ2-3|NA|TRBV6-5
TGTGCCAGCAGTAGACGGAGGTCGGGGACAGATACGCAGTATTTT
CASSRRRSGTDTQYF
>NA|TRBJ1-5|NA|TRBV6-1
TGTGCCAGCAGTGCCAACATAGATCAGCCCCAGCATTTT
CASSANIDQPQHF
>NA|TRBJ1-5|NA|TRBV6-5
TGTGCCAGCGGGGGGAGACAGGCCGGGAACCAGCCCCAGCATTTT
CASGGRQAGNQPQHF
>NA|TRBJ1-3|NA|TRBV18
TGTGCCAGCTCACCACCCTGGGACGGACTCTCTGGAAACACCATATATTTT
CASSPPWDGLSGNTIYF
>NA|TRBJ1-2|NA|TRBV7-9
TGTGCCAGCAGCTTGACACCTAACTATGGCTACACCTTC
CASSLTPNYGYTF
>NA|TRBJ2-7|NA|TRBV5-1
TGCGCCAGCAGCTTGAGTGCTAACTACGAGCAGTACTTC
CASSLSANYEQYF
>NA|TRBJ1-1|NA|TRBV2
TGTGCCAGCAGGATAACAGGGATCGGCACTGAAGCTTTCTTT
CASRITGIGTEAFF
>NA|TRBJ1-3|NA|TRBV9
TGTGCCAGCAGTCTCTCGACAGGAGGAAACACCATATATTTT
CASSLSTGGNTIYF
>NA|TRBJ1-3|NA|TRBV5-5
TGTGCCAGCAGCCCGGACACTGGAAACACCATATATTTT
CASSPDTGNTIYF